This T cell receptor beta chain originates from a study of breast tumors, draining lymph nodes, adjacent tissues. TCRdb reprocessed the multiplex PCR reads via MiXCR and lists one record per CDR3 protein. The sample gives around 230,000 distinct CDR3 sequences, around 32% of which show up once; roughly 1.3% is in the top ten. The lymph nodes were axillary draining lymph nodes from breast cancer patients. J was trimmed by 7 bases and V by 2 bases; bases with no gene match: 6. The germline CDR1 and CDR2 sequences are SGHDT and YYEEEE. The CDR3 totals 15 residues. Sequencing input: axillary lymph node tissue. J is TRBJ2-2 and V is TRBV5-6; 9 bases align to TRBD2. The receptor was isolated from a female donor with breast cancer. Some clones in this sample may be carry-over from other donors' samples. CDR3 protein: CASSLEAGGIGELFF. The CDR3 nucleotides are TGTGCCAGCAGCTTAGAAGCGGGGGGCATCGGGGAGCTGTTTTTT.